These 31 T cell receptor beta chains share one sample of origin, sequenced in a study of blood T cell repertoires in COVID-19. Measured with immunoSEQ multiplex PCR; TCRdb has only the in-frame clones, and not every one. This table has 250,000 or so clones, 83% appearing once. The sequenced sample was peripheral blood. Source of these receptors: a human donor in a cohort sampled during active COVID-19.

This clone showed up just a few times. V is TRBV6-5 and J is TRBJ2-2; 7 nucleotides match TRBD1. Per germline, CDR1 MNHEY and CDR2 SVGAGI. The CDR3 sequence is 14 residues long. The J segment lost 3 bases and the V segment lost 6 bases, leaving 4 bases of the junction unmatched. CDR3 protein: CASRGQLHTGELFF. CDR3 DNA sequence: TGTGCCAGCAGGGGACAGTTGCACACCGGGGAGCTGTTTTTT.

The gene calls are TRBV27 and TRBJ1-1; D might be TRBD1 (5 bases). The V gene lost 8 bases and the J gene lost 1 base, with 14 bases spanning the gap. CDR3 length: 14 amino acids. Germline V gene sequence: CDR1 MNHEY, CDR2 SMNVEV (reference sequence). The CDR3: CASRSQGPNTEAFF. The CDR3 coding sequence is TGTGCCAGCCGTTCGCAGGGCCCGAACACTGAAGCTTTCTTT.

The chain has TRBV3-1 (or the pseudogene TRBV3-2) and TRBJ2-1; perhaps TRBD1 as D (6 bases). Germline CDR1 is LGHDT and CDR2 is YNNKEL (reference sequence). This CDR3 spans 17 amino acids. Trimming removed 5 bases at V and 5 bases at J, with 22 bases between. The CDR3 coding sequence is TGTGCCAGCAGCTTCCGGACAGTCCGGCTTGTGAACAATGAGCAGTTCTTC. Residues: CASSFRTVRLVNNEQFF.

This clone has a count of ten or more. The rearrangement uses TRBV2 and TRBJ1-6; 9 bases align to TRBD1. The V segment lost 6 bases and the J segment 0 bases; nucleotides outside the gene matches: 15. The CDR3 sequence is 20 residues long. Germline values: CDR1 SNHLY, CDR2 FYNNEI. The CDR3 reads CASRKSGTGTLGSYNSPLHF. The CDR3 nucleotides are TGTGCCAGCAGGAAATCCGGGACAGGGACCCTGGGCTCCTATAATTCACCCCTCCACTTT.

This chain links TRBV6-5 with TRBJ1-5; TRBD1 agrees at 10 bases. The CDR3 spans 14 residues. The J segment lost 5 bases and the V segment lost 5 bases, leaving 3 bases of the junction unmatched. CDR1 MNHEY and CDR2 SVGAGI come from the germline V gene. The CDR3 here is CASSRDRGDQPQHF. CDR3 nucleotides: TGTGCCAGCAGTCGGGACAGGGGCGATCAGCCCCAGCATTTT.

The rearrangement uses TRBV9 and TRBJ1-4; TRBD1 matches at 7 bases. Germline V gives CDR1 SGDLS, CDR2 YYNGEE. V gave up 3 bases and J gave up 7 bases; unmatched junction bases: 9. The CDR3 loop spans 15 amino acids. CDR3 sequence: CASSAGGSGVEKLFF. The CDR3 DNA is TGTGCCAGCAGCGCAGGGGGAAGTGGGGTTGAAAAACTGTTTTTT. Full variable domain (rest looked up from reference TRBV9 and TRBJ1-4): DSGVTQTPKHLITATGQRVTLRCSPRSGDLSVYWYQQSLDQGLQFLIQYYNGEERAKGNILERFSAQQFPDLHSELNLSSLELGDSALYFCASSAGGSGVEKLFFGSGTQLSVL.

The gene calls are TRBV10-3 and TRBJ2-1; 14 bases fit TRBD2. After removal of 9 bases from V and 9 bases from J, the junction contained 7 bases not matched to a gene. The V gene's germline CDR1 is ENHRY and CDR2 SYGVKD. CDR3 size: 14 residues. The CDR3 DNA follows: TGTGCCATTAAGGGACTAGCGGGGGAGGGTGAGCAGTTCTTC. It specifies CAIKGLAGEGEQFF.

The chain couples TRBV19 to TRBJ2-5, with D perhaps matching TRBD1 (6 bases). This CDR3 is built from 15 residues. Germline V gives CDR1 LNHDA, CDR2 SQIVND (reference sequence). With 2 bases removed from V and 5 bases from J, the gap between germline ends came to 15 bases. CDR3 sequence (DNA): TGTGCCAGTAGTATAAATAGCAGGGGATCGGAGACCCAGTACTTC. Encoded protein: CASSINSRGSETQYF.

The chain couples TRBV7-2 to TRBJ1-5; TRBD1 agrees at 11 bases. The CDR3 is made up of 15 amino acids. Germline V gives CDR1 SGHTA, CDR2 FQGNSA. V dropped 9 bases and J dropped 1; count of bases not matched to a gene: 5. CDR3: CASRTGGISNQPQHF. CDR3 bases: TGTGCCAGTAGGACAGGGGGCATAAGCAATCAGCCCCAGCATTTT.

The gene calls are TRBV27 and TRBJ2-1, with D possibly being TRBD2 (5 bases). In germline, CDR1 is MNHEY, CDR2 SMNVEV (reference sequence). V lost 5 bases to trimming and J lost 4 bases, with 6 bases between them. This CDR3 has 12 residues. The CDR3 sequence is CASSPGYNEQFF. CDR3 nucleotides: TGTGCCAGCAGTCCGGGGTACAATGAGCAGTTCTTC.

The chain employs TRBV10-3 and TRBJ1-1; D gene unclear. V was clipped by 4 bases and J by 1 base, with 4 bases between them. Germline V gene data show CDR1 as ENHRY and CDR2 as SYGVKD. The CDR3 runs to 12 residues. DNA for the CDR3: TGTGCCATCAGTGGACAGAACACTGAAGCTTTCTTT. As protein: CAISGQNTEAFF.

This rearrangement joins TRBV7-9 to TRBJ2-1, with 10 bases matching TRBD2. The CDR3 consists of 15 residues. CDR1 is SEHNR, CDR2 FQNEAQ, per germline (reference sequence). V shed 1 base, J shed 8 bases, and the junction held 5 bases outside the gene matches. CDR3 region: CASSLVEREGYEQFF. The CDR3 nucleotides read TGTGCCAGCAGCTTAGTAGAGCGGGAGGGGTATGAGCAGTTCTTC.

The CDR3 bases are TGTGCCAGCTCACCTCCGGGACAGGCTGAAATTAGTGAAGCTTTCTTT. Amino acids: CASSPPGQAEISEAFF. The rearrangement uses TRBV18 and TRBJ1-1; 8 bases match TRBD1. Germline V gene data show CDR1 as KGHSH and CDR2 as LQKENI. J lost 7 bases, V lost 3 bases, and 13 bases had no gene match. The CDR3 spans 16 residues.

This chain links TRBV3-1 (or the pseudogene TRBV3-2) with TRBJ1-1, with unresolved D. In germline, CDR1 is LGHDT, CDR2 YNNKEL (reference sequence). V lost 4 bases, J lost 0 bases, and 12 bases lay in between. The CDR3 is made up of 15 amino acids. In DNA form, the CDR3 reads TGTGCCAGCAGCCTCTTCCATGGAGTGAACACTGAAGCTTTCTTT. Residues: CASSLFHGVNTEAFF.

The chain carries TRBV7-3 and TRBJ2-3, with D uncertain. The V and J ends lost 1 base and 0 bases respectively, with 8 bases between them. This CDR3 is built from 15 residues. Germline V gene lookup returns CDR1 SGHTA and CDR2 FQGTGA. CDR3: CASSLRSASTDTQYF. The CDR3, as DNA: TGTGCCAGCAGCTTAAGAAGCGCTAGCACAGATACGCAGTATTTT.

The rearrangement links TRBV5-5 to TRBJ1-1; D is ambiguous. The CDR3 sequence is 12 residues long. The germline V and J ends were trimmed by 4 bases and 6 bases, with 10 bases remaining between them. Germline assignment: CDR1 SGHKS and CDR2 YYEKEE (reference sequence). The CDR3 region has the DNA TGTGCCAGCAGCCTCTACTTGGCTGAAGCTTTCTTT. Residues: CASSLYLAEAFF.

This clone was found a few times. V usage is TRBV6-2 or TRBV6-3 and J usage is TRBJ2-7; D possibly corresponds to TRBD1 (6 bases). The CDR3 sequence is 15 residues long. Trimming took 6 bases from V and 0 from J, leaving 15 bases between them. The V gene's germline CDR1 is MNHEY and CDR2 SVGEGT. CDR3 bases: TGTGCCAGCAGCAAAGGGGGTATGAGCTCCTACGAGCAGTACTTC. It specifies CASSKGGMSSYEQYF.

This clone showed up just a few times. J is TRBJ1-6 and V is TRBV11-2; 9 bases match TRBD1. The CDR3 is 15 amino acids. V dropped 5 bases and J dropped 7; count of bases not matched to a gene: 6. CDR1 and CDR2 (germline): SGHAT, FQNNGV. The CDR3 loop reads CASSEDRGRNSPLHF. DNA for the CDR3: TGTGCCAGCAGCGAGGACAGGGGAAGGAATTCACCCCTCCACTTT.

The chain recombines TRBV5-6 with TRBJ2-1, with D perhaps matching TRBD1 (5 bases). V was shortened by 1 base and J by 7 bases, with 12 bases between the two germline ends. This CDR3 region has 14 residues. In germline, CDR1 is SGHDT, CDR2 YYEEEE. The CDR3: CASSLTAGKNEQFF. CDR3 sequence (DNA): TGTGCCAGCAGCTTGACGGCAGGGAAGAATGAGCAGTTCTTC.

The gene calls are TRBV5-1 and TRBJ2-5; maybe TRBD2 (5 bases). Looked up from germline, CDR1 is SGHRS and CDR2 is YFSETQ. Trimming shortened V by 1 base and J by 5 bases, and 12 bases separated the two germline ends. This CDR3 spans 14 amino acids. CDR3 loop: CASSLSGERETQYF. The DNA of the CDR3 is TGCGCCAGCAGCTTGTCTGGGGAGAGGGAGACCCAGTACTTC.

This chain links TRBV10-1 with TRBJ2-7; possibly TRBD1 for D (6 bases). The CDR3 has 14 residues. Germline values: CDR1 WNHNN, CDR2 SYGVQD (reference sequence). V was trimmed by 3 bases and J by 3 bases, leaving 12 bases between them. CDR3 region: CASSDTGLGYEQYF. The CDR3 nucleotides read TGCGCCAGCAGTGATACAGGGTTGGGCTACGAGCAGTACTTC.

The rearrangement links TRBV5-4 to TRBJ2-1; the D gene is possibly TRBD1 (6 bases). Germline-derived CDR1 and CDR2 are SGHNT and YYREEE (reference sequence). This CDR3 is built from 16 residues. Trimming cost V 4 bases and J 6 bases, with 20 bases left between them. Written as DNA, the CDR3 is TGTGCCAGCAGCCTAATAGGGGGAACCCGGCCCAATGAGCAGTTCTTC. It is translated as CASSLIGGTRPNEQFF.

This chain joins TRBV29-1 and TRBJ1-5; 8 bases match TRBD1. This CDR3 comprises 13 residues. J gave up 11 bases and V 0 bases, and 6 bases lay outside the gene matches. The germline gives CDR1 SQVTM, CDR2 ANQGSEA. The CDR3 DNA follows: TGCAGCGTTGAAGACCAGGGGGCTACAACCCAGCATTTT. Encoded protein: CSVEDQGATTQHF.

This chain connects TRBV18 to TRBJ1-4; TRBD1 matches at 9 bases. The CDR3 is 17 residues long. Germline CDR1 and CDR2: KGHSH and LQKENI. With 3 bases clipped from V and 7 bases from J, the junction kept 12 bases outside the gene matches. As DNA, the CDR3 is TGTGCCAGCTCACCGGCTTATACAGGGGGCGTGGGTGAAAAACTGTTTTTT. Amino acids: CASSPAYTGGVGEKLFF.

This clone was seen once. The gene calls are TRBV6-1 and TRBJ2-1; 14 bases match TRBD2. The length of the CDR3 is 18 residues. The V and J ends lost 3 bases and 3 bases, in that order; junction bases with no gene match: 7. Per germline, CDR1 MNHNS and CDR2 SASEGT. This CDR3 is CASSDATSGRANYNEQFF. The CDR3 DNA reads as TGTGCCAGCAGTGACGCGACTAGCGGGAGGGCCAACTACAATGAGCAGTTCTTC.

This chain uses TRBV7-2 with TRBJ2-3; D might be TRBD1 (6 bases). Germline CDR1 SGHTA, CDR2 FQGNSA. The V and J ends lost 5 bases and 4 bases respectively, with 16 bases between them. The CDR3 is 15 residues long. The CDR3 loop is CASSPTGSWSDTQYF. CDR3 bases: TGTGCCAGCAGCCCCACAGGGAGTTGGTCAGATACGCAGTATTTT.

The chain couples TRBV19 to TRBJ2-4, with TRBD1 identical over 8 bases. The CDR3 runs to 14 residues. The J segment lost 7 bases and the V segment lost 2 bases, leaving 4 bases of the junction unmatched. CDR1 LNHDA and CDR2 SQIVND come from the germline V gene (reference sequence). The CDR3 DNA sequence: TGTGCCAGTAGTATACAGGACAGGGATAACATTCAGTACTTC. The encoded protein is CASSIQDRDNIQYF.

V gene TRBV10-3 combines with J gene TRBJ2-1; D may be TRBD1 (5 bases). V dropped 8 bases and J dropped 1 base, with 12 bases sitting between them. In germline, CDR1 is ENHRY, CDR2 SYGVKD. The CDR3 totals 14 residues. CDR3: CAISPQGSYNEQFF. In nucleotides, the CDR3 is TGTGCCATCTCCCCCCAGGGATCCTACAATGAGCAGTTCTTC.

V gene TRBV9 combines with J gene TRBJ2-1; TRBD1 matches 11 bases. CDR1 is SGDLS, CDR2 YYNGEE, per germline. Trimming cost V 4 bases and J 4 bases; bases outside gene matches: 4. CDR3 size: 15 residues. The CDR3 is CASSKGTGGYNEQFF. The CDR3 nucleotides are TGTGCCAGCAGCAAGGGGACAGGGGGTTACAATGAGCAGTTCTTC.

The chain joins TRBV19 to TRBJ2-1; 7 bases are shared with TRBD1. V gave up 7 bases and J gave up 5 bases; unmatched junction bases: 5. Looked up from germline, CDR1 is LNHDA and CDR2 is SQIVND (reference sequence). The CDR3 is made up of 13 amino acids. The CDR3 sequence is CASTRTGDNEQFF. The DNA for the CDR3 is TGTGCCAGTACCCGGACAGGAGACAATGAGCAGTTCTTC.

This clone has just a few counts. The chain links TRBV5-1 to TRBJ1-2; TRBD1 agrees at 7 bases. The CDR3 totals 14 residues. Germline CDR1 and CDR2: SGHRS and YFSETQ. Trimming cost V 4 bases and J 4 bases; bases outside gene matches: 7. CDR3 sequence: CASSTTGDAYGYTF. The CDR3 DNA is TGCGCCAGCAGCACCACAGGGGATGCCTATGGCTACACCTTC.